The present entry profiles one T cell receptor (beta chain) with its context. Antigen: not known. The entry originates in a study of OX40 agonist ivuxolimab in advanced cancers. In the study overall: Anti-PD-1, anti-PD-L1 or anti-CTLA-4 therapy given earlier was allowed, and roughly 38% had some. Among those treated, three patients had partial responses, one with hepatocellular carcinoma and two with cutaneous melanoma. Study outcomes and limitations: The CD4+ and CD8+ T cells in the blood had expanded clonally by week 6 at 0.1 to 3.0 mg/kg.

The table came from immunoSEQ multiplex PCR; TCRdb's copy has only in-frame clones and leaves some out. The data show 75,000 to 100,000 clones, approximately 80% seen once. CDR1 is SQVTM and CDR2 is ANQGSEA in the germline V gene. This CDR3 is 12 amino acids long. Trimming removed 7 bases from V and 8 bases from J, with 17 bases in between. The sample here was CD4+ or CD8+ T cells sorted from blood, taken in a trial of the OX40 agonist ivuxolimab. V is TRBV29-1 and J is TRBJ1-2; D not resolved. This TCR was recovered from an adult with an advanced solid tumor such as melanoma, head and neck, liver or kidney cancer. The CDR3 region is CSANRARGGYTF. The CDR3 nucleotides are TGCAGCGCCAACCGGGCCCGCGGGGGCTACACCTTC.